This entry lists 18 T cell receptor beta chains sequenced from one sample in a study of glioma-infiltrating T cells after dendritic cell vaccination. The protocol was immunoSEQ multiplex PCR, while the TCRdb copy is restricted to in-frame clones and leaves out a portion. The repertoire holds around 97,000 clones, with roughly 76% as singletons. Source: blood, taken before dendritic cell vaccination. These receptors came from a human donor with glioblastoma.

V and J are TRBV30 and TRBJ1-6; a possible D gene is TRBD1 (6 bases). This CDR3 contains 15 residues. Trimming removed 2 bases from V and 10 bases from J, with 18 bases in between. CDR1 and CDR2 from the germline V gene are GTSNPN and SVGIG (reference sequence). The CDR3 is CAWSISQGKGSPLHF. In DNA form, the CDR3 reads TGTGCCTGGAGTATCTCACAGGGAAAGGGGTCACCCCTCCACTTT.

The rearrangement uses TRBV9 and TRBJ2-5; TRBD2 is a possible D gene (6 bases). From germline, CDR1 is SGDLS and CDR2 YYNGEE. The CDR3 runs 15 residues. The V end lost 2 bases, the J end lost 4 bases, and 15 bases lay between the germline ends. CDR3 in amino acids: CASSVDYLGTETQYF. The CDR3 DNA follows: TGTGCCAGCAGCGTGGACTACCTGGGGACAGAGACCCAGTACTTC.

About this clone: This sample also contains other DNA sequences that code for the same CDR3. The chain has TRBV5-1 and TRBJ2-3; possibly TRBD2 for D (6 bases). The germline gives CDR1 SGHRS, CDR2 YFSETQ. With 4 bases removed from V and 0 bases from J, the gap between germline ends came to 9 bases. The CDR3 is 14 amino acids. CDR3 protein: CASSPGTSTDTQYF. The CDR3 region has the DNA TGCGCCAGCAGCCCTGGGACTAGCACAGATACGCAGTATTTT.

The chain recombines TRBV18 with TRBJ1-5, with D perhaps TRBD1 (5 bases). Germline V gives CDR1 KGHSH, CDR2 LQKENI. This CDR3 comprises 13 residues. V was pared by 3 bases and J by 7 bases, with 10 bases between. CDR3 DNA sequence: TGTGCCAGCTCACCGGGAGGGGTCCAGCCCCAGCATTTT. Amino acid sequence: CASSPGGVQPQHF.

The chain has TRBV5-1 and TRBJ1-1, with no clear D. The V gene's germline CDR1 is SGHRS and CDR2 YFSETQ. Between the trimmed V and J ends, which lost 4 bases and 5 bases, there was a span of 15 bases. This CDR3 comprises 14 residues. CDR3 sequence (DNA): TGCGCCAGCAGCGACCGCGGGGAAAAGACTGAAGCTTTCTTT. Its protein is CASSDRGEKTEAFF.

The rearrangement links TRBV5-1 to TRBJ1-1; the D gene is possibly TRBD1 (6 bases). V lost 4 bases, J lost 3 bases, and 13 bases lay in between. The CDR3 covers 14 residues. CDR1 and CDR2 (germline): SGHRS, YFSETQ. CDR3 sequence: CASSIRQDDTEAFF. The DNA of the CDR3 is TGCGCCAGCAGCATACGACAGGACGACACTGAAGCTTTCTTT.

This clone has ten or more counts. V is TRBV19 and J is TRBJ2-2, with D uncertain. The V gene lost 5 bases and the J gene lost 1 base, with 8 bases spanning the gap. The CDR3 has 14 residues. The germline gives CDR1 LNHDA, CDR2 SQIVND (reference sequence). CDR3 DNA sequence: TGTGCCAGTAGTGCCTTCAGGAACACCGGGGAGCTGTTTTTT. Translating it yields CASSAFRNTGELFF.

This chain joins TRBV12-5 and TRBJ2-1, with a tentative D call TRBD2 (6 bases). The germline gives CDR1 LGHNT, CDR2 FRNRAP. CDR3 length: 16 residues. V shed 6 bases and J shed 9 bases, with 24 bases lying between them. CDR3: CASGHAPGLPDREQFF. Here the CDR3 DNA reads TGTGCTAGTGGCCACGCACCGGGACTCCCGGACCGTGAGCAGTTCTTC. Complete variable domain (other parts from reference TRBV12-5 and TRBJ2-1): DARVTQTPRHKVTEMGQEVTMRCQPILGHNTVFWYRQTMMQGLELLAYFRNRAPLDDSGMPKDRFSAEMPDATLATLKIQPSEPRDSAVYFCASGHAPGLPDREQFFGPGTRLTVL.

Here the CDR3 reads CASRPGQGSYEQYF. The CDR3 region has the DNA TGTGCCAGCAGACCGGGACAGGGGTCATACGAGCAGTACTTC. The rearrangement uses TRBV6-5 and TRBJ2-7; 10 nucleotides line up with TRBD1. The V gene end was trimmed by 6 bases and the J gene end by 4 bases; junction bases not matched to a gene: 6. This CDR3 contains 14 residues. Per germline, CDR1 MNHEY and CDR2 SVGAGI.

The CDR3 DNA sequence: TGTGCCAGTAGTCCGGGACATCAGTACCAAGAGACCCAGTACTTC. Protein product: CASSPGHQYQETQYF. The chain carries TRBV19 and TRBJ2-5, with D possibly being TRBD1 (6 bases). The CDR3 covers 15 residues. The V gene lost 5 bases and the J gene lost 0 bases, with 13 bases spanning the gap. Per the germline V gene, CDR1 is LNHDA and CDR2 is SQIVND (reference sequence).

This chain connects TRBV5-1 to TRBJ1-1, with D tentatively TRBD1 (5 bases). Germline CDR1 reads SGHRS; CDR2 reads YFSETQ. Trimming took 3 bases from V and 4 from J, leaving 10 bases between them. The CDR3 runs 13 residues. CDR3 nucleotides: TGCGCCAGCAGCTCTGGGGCCCTCACTGAAGCTTTCTTT. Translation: CASSSGALTEAFF.

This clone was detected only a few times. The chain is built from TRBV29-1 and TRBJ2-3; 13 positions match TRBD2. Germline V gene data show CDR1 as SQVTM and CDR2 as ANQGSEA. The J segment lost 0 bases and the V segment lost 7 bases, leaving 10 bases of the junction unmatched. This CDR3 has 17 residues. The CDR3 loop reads CSGGGLAGFSSTDTQYF. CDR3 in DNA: TGCAGCGGGGGGGGACTAGCGGGGTTTTCTAGCACAGATACGCAGTATTTT.

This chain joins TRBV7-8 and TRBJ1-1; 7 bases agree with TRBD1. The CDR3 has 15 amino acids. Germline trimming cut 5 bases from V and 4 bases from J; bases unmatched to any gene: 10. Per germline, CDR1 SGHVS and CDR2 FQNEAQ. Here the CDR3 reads CASSGQDRRITEAFF. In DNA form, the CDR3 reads TGTGCCAGCAGCGGACAGGACAGGCGTATCACTGAAGCTTTCTTT. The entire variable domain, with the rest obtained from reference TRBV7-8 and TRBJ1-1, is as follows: GAGVSQSPRYKVAKRGQDVALRCDPISGHVSLFWYQQALGQGPEFLTYFQNEAQLDKSGLPSDRFFAERPEGSVSTLKIQRTQQEDSAVYLCASSGQDRRITEAFFGQGTRLTVV.

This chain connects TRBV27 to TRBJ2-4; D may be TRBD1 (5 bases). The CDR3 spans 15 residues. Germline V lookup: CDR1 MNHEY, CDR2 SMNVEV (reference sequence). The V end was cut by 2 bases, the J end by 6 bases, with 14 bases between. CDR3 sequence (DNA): TGTGCCAGCAGTTTAAATCCCGGACACCTAAACATTCAGTACTTC. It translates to CASSLNPGHLNIQYF.

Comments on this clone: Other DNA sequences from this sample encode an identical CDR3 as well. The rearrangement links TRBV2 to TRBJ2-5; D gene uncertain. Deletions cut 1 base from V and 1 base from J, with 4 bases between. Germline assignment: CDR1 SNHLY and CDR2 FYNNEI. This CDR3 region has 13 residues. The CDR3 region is CASSEDSQETQYF. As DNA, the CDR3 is TGTGCCAGCAGTGAAGACAGCCAAGAGACCCAGTACTTC.

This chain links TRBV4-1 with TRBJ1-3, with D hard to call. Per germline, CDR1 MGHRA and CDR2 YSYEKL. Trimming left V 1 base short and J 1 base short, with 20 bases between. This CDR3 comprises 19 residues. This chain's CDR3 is CASSQADDRGSDSGNTIYF. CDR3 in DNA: TGCGCCAGCAGCCAAGCGGACGACCGCGGGTCGGATTCTGGAAACACCATATATTTT.

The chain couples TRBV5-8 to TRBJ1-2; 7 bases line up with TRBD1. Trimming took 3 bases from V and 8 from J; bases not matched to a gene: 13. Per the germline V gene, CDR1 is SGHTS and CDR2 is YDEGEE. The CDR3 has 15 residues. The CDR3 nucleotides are TGTGCCAGCAGCTGGCGGGGCCAGGGGGAGGACGGCTACACCTTC. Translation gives CASSWRGQGEDGYTF.

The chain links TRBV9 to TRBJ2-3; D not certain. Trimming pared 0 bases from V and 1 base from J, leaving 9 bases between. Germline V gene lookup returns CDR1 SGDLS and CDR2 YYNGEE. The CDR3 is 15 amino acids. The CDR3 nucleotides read TGTGCCAGCAGCGTAGTTGGTGAGGGCACAGATACGCAGTATTTT. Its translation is CASSVVGEGTDTQYF. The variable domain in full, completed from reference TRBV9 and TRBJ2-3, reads DSGVTQTPKHLITATGQRVTLRCSPRSGDLSVYWYQQSLDQGLQFLIQYYNGEERAKGNILERFSAQQFPDLHSELNLSSLELGDSALYFCASSVVGEGTDTQYFGPGTRLTVL.